Given below is one T cell receptor beta chain in context. No antigen is known for it. V lost 6 bases and J lost 6; bases outside the gene matches: 14. CDR1 SGHAT and CDR2 FQNNGV come from the germline V gene. This CDR3 spans 15 amino acids. The data derive from a study of cytomegalovirus exposure and HLA in healthy donors. TCRdb's copy holds only in-frame clones and misses some; the assay was immunoSEQ multiplex PCR. The profile shows approximately 270,000 clones, roughly 89% of them singletons. Overall study findings and caveats: Whilst most TCR sequences proved rare, a subset of public TCRs occurred across many donors.

The rearrangement uses TRBV11-2 and TRBJ2-7, with TRBD1 matching 7 bases. Source material: PBMCs. The sequence was obtained from a woman aged 18-29 years in good health and CMV-seronegative. CDR3 nucleotide sequence: TGTGCCAGCAGTAGCCCTGGCAGGGGGTTAGGCGAGCAGTACGTC. This gives the protein CASSSPGRGLGEQYV.